This is a list of T cell receptor beta chains from one sample in a study of shared clonotypes between healthy human individuals. Assay: immunoSEQ multiplex PCR; the TCRdb copy retains only in-frame clones and omits some. The sample includes about 1 million clones, around 76% of them seen just once. Sequencing used memory CD4+ T cells sorted from blood. The receptor source for this set is a man aged 18 to 29 in good health. Both conserved end residues are part of each CDR3. The D gene is left open where the match is weak. The size of a clone is reported for some rows only, either as once, few or many, or as a class for expanded clones.

V,length,size,D,J,CDR3,DNA
TRBV5-8,15,-,-,TRBJ2-2,CASSLYRKSPGELFF,TGTGCCAGCAGCTTGTACAGGAAATCGCCCGGGGAGCTGTTTTTT
TRBV9,15,-,TRBD2,TRBJ2-7,CASSEGLAGRYEQYF,TGTGCCAGCAGCGAGGGACTAGCGGGGAGGTACGAGCAGTACTTC
TRBV12-1,17,-,-,TRBJ2-3,CASSFAGLAGCTDTQYF,TGTGCCAGCAGCTTCGCTGGACTAGCGGGATGCACAGATACGCAGTATTTT
TRBV30,16,-,-,TRBJ2-2,CAWSGKSVSGTGELFF,TGTGCCTGGAGTGGCAAGTCGGTTAGTGGGACCGGGGAGCTGTTTTTT
TRBV28,17,many,TRBD1,TRBJ1-1,CASSLDRGRGMNTEAFF,TGTGCCAGCAGTTTAGACAGGGGGCGTGGAATGAACACTGAAGCTTTCTTT
TRBV5-5,13,-,-,TRBJ1-2,CASRKGGNYGYTF,TGTGCCAGCAGGAAAGGGGGGAACTATGGCTACACCTTC
TRBV7-2,13,-,-,TRBJ2-5,CASSFTREETQYF,TGTGCCAGCAGCTTTACGAGGGAGGAGACCCAGTACTTC
TRBV4-1,14,-,-,TRBJ1-6,CASSLQGNNSPLHF,TGCGCCAGCAGCCTCCAGGGCAATAATTCACCCCTCCACTTT
TRBV5-6,14,-,TRBD1,TRBJ2-5,CASSSRKGAETQYF,TGTGCCAGCAGCTCAAGAAAGGGGGCGGAGACCCAGTACTTC
TRBV5-4,14,few,-,TRBJ1-1,CASSLIGGHTEAFF,TGTGCCAGCAGCTTGATCGGGGGTCACACTGAAGCTTTCTTT
TRBV19,12,once,-,TRBJ1-2,CASSSSLYGYTF,TGTGCCAGTAGTAGCAGCCTCTATGGCTACACCTTC
TRBV28,15,-,TRBD1,TRBJ1-5,CASSLVGQPGQPQHF,TGTGCCAGCAGTTTAGTGGGACAGCCGGGTCAGCCCCAGCATTTT
TRBV19,14,few,-,TRBJ1-5,CASIGRATGQPQHF,TGTGCCAGTATTGGCAGGGCTACGGGTCAGCCCCAGCATTTT
TRBV4-1,16,-,-,TRBJ1-5,CASSQEGRGVDQPQHF,TGCGCCAGCAGCCAAGAGGGAAGGGGAGTAGATCAGCCCCAGCATTTT
TRBV6-1,15,-,TRBD1,TRBJ1-5,CASTLSGGQGQPQHF,TGTGCCAGCACTTTGTCAGGGGGGCAAGGTCAGCCCCAGCATTTT
TRBV7-8,13,-,TRBD1,TRBJ2-1,CASSAGQGMRQFF,TGTGCCAGCAGCGCAGGACAGGGGATGAGGCAGTTCTTC